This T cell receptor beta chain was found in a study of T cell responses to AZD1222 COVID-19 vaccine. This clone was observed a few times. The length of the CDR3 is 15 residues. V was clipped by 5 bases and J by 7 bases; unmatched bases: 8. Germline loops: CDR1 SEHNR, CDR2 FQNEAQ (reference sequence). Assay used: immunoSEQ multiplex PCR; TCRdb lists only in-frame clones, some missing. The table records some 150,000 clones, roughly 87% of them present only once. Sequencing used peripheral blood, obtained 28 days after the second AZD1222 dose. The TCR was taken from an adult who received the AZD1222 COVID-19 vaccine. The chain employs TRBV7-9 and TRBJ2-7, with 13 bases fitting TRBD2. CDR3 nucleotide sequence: TGTGCCAGCAGCACTAGGACTAGCGGGAGTGGGGAGCAGTACTTC. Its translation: CASSTRTSGSGEQYF.